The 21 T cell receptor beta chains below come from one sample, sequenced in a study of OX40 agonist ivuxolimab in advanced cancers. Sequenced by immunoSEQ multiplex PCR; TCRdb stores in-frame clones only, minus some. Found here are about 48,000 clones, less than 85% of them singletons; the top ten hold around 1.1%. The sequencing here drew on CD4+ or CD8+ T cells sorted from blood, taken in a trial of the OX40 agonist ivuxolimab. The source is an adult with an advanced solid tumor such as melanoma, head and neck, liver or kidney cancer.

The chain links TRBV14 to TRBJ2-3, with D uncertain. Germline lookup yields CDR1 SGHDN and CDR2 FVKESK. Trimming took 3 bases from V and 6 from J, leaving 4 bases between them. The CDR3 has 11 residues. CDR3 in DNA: TGTGCCAGCAGCCAGGGGGATACGCAGTATTTT. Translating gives CASSQGDTQYF.

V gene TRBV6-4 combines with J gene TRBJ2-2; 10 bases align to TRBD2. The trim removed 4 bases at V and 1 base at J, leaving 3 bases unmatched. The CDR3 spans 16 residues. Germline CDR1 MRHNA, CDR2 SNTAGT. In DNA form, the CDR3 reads TGTGCCAGCAGTGGAGCTAGCGGGGGGAACACCGGGGAGCTGTTTTTT. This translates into CASSGASGGNTGELFF.

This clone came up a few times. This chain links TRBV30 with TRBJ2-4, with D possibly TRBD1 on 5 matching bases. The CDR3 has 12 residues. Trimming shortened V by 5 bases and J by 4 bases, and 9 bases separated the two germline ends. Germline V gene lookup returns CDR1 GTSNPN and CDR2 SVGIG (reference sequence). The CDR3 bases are TGTGCCTGGGCTCGACAGAAAAACATTCAGTACTTC. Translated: CAWARQKNIQYF.

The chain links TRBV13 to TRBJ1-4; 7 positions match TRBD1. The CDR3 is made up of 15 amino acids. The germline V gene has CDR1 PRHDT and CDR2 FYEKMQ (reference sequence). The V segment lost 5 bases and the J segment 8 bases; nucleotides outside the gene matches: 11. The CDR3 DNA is TGTGCCAGCAGCCCGACCCGGGACAGTCGCGAAAAACTGTTTTTT. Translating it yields CASSPTRDSREKLFF.

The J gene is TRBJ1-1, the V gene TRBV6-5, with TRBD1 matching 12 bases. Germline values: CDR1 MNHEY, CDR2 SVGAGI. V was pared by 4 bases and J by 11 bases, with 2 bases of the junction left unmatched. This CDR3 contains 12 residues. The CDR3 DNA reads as TGTGCCAGCAGTTCGGGACAGGGGGCGGCTTTCTTT. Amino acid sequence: CASSSGQGAAFF.

CDR3 sequence reads: CASSERIGTTNNEQFF. DNA of the CDR3: TGTGCCAGCAGCGAGAGGATCGGGACTACGAACAATGAGCAGTTCTTC. This sequence joins TRBV9 and TRBJ2-1, with 7 bases that match TRBD2. The CDR3 consists of 16 residues. J gave up 5 bases and V 3 bases, and 11 bases lay outside the gene matches. Per germline, CDR1 SGDLS and CDR2 YYNGEE.

The CDR3 spells CASSLGDRGHDSPLHF. In DNA form, the CDR3 reads TGTGCCAGCAGTTTGGGCGACAGGGGTCACGATTCACCCCTCCACTTT. This chain links TRBV27 with TRBJ1-6; 8 bases fit TRBD1. After removal of 3 bases from V and 8 bases from J, the junction contained 9 bases not matched to a gene. The CDR3 has 16 residues. Germline values: CDR1 MNHEY, CDR2 SMNVEV (reference sequence).

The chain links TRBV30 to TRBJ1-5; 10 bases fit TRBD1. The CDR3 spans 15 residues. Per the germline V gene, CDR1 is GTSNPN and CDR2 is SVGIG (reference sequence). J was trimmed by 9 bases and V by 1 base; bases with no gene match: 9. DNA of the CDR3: TGTGCCTGGAGTGATCCCGGGACAGGGGAGAGGCCCCAGCATTTT. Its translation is CAWSDPGTGERPQHF.

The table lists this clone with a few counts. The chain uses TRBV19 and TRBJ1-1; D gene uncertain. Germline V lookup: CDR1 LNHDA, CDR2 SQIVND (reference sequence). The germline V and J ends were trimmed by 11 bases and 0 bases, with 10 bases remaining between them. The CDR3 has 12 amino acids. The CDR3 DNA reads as TGTGCCTCACGGACGGTGAACACTGAAGCTTTCTTT. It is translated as CASRTVNTEAFF.

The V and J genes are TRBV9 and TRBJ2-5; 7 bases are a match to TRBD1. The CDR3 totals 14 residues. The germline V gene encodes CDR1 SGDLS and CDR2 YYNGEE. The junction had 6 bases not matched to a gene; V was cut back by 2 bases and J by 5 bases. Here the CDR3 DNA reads TGTGCCAGCAGCGTTGAGGGGGCGCGGGAGACCCAGTACTTC. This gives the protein CASSVEGARETQYF.

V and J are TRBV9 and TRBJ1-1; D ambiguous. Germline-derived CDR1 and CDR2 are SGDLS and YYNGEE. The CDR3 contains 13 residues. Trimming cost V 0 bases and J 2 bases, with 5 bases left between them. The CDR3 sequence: CASSVDSNTEAFF. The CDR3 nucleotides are TGTGCCAGCAGCGTAGATTCAAACACTGAAGCTTTCTTT.

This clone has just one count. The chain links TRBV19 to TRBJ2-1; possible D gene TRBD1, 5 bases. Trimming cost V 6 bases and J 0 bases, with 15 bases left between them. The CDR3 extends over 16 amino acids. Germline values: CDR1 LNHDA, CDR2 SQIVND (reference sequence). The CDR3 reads CASSSARVLSYNEQFF. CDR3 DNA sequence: TGTGCCAGTAGCTCTGCCAGGGTGCTCTCCTACAATGAGCAGTTCTTC.

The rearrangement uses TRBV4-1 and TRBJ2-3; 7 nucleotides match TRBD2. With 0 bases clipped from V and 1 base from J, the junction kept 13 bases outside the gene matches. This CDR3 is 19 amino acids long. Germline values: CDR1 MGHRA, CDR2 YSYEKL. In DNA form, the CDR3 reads TGCGCCAGCAGCCAAGATAACGGGAGGCACTCCATAGGCACAGATACGCAGTATTTT. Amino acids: CASSQDNGRHSIGTDTQYF.

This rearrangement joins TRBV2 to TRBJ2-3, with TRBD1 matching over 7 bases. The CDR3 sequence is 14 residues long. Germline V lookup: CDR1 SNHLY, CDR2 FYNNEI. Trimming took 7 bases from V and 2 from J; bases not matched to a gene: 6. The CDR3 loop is CASTNRGPTDTQYF. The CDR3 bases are TGTGCCAGCACCAACAGGGGCCCCACAGATACGCAGTATTTT.

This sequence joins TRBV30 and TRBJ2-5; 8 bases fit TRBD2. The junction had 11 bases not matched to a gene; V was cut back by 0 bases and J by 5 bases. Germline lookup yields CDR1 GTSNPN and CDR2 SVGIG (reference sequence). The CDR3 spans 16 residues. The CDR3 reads CAWSVGSARGGETQYF. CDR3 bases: TGTGCCTGGAGTGTAGGTAGCGCGCGCGGGGGGGAGACCCAGTACTTC.

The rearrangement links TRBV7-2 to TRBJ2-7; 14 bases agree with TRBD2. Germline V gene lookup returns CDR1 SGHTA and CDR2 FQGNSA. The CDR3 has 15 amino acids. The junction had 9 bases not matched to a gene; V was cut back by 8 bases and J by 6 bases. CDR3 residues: CASLSGLAGVGEQYF. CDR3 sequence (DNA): TGTGCCAGCTTGTCGGGACTAGCGGGGGTGGGCGAGCAGTACTTC.

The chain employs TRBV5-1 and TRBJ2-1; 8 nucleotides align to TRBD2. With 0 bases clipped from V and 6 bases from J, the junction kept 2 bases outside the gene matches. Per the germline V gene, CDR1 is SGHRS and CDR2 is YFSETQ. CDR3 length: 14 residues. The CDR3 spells CASSLALAGNEQFF. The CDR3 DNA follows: TGCGCCAGCAGCTTGGCCCTAGCGGGCAATGAGCAGTTCTTC.

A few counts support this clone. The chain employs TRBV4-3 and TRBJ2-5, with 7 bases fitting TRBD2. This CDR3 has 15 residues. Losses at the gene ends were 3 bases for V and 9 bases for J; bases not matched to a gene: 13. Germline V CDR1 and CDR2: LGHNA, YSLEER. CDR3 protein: CASSHELARDAAQYF. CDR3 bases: TGCGCCAGCAGCCATGAACTAGCGAGAGACGCGGCCCAGTACTTC.

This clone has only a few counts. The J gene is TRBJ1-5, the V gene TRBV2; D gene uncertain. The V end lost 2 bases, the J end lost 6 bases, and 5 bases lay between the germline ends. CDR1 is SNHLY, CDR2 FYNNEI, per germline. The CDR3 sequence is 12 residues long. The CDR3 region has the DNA TGTGCCAGCAGTGAATCTGGTCAGCCCCAGCATTTT. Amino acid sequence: CASSESGQPQHF.

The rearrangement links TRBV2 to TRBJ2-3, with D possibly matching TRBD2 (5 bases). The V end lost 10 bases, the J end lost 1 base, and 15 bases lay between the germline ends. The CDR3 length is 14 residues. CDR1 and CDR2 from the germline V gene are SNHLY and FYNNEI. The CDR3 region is CATKPGIGTDTQYF. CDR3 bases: TGTGCCACCAAACCGGGGATTGGCACAGATACGCAGTATTTT.

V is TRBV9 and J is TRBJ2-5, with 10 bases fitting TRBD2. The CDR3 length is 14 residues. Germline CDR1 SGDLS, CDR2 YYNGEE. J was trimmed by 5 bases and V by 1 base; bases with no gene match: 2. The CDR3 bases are TGTGCCAGCAGCGTAAGCGGGGGGGTGGAGACCCAGTACTTC. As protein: CASSVSGGVETQYF.